This entry lists 5 T cell receptor beta chains sequenced from one sample in a study of shared clonotypes between healthy human individuals. The data were produced by immunoSEQ multiplex PCR, yet TCRdb's version contains in-frame clones alone and is incomplete. Found here are 2,100,000 or so clones, approximately 94% of them singletons; the top ten hold 0.1% to 0.15%. The specimen sequenced was naive CD4+ T cells sorted from blood. Documented subset: CD45RA+ positively selected. These receptors all stem from a man between 18 and 29 years old in good health.

The gene calls are TRBV7-9 and TRBJ2-3; TRBD2 agrees at 7 bases. This CDR3 is built from 16 residues. J gave up 6 bases and V 4 bases, and 13 bases lay outside the gene matches. Germline CDR1 SEHNR, CDR2 FQNEAQ (reference sequence). The CDR3 protein is CASSSTSVQWSDTQYF. CDR3 nucleotide sequence: TGTGCCAGCAGCTCTACTAGCGTTCAATGGAGCGATACGCAGTATTTT.

This chain joins TRBV4-1 and TRBJ1-2; D is possibly TRBD1 (5 bases). Germline CDR1 reads MGHRA; CDR2 reads YSYEKL. Between the trimmed V and J ends, which lost 0 bases and 6 bases, there was a span of 14 bases. CDR3 size: 15 residues. The CDR3 bases are TGCGCCAGCAGCCAAGAGAGATCAGGGCGAGATGGCTACACCTTC. It yields the protein CASSQERSGRDGYTF.

The chain recombines TRBV7-9 with TRBJ2-2, with no clear D. CDR3 length: 15 amino acids. V lost 1 base to trimming and J lost 1 base, with 7 bases between them. Germline lookup yields CDR1 SEHNR and CDR2 FQNEAQ (reference sequence). DNA of the CDR3: TGTGCCAGCAGCTTAGATGCGCGGAACACCGGGGAGCTGTTTTTT. It is translated as CASSLDARNTGELFF.

The rearrangement joins TRBV29-1 to TRBJ1-1; D possibly corresponds to TRBD1 (5 bases). V lost 6 bases and J 0 bases, leaving 11 bases between the germline ends. The germline V gene has CDR1 SQVTM and CDR2 ANQGSEA. The CDR3 is 13 residues long. CDR3: CSVRGTMNTEAFF. CDR3 in DNA: TGCAGCGTACGGGGGACCATGAACACTGAAGCTTTCTTT.

This chain uses TRBV30 with TRBJ1-4, with unresolved D. Germline V gene data show CDR1 as GTSNPN and CDR2 as SVGIG (reference sequence). The V end lost 5 bases, the J end lost 2 bases, and 12 bases lay between the germline ends. CDR3 size: 14 residues. This CDR3 reads CAWGSPMTNEKLFF. As DNA, the CDR3 is TGTGCCTGGGGTAGCCCGATGACTAATGAAAAACTGTTTTTT.